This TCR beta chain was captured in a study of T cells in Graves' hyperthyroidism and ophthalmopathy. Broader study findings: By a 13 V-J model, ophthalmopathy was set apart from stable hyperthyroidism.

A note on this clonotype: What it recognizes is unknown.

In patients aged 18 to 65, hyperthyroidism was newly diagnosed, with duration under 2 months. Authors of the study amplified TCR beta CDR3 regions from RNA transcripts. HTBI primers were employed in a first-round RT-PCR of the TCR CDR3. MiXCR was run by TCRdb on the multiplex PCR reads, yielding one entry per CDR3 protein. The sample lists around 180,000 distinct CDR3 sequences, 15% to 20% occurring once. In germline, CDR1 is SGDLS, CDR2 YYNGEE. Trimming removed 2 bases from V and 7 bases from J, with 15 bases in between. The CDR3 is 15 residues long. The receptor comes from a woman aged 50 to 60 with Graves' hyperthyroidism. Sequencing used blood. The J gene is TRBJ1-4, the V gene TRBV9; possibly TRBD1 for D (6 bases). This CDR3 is CASSVHEGGGEKLFF. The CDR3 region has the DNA TGTGCCAGCAGCGTTCATGAGGGGGGTGGTGAAAAACTGTTTTTT. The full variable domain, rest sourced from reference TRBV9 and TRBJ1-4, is DSGVTQTPKHLITATGQRVTLRCSPRSGDLSVYWYQQSLDQGLQFLIQYYNGEERAKGNILERFSAQQFPDLHSELNLSSLELGDSALYFCASSVHEGGGEKLFFGSGTQLSVL.